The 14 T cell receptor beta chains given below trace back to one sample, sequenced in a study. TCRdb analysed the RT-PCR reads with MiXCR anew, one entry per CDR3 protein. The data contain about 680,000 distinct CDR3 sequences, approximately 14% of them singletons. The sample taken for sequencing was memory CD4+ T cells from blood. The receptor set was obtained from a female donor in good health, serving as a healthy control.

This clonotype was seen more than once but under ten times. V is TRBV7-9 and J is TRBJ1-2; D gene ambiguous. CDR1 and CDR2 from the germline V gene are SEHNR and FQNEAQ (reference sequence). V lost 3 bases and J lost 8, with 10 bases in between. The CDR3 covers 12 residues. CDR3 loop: CASSFVSEGYTF. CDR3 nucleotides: TGTGCCAGCAGCTTCGTAAGTGAAGGCTACACCTTC.

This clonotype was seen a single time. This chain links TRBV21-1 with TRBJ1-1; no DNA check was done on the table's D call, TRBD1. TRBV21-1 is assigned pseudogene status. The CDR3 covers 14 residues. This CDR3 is CASRDRGGCTEAFF. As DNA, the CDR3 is TGTGCCAGCAGGGACAGGGGGGGATGCACTGAAGCTTTCTTT.

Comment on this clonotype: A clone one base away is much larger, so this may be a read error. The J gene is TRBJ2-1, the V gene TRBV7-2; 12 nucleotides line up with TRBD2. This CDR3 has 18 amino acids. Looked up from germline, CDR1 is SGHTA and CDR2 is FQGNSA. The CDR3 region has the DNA TGTGCCGGCAGCCTAAGGTCAGCTAGCGGGGGGGGCTACAATGAGCAGTTCTTC. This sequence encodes CAGSLRSASGGGYNEQFF.

The CDR3 DNA is TGTGCCAGCAGTTTCTTGGGCGGGAGAACCTCCTACGAGCAGTACTTC. Its protein is CASSFLGGRTSYEQYF. The chain has TRBV28 and TRBJ2-7, with 7 bases aligning to TRBD2. Per germline, CDR1 MDHEN and CDR2 SYDVKM. V lost 3 bases and J lost 0; bases outside the gene matches: 8. This CDR3 comprises 16 residues.

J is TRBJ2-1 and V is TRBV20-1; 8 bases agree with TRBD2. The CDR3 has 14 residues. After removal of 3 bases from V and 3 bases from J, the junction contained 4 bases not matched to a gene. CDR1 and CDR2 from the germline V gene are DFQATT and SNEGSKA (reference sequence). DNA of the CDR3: TGCAGTGCTAGCACTAGCGGTATCTACAATGAGCAGTTCTTC. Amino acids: CSASTSGIYNEQFF.

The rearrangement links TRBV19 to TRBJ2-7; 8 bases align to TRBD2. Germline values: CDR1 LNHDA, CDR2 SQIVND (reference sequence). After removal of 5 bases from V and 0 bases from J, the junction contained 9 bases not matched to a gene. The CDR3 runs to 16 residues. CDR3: CASSQRAGGDSYEQYF. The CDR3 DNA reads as TGTGCCAGTAGTCAGCGGGCGGGAGGAGACTCCTACGAGCAGTACTTC.

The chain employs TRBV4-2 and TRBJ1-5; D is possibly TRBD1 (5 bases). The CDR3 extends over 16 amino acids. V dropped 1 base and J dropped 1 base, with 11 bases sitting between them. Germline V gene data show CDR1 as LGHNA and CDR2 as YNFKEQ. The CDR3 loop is CASSQGGIASNQPQHF. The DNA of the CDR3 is TGTGCCAGCAGCCAAGGGGGCATCGCCAGCAATCAGCCCCAGCATTTT.

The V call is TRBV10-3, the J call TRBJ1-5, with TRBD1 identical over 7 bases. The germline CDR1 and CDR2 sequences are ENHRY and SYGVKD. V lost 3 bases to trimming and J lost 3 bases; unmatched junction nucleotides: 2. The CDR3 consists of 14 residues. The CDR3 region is CAISEGTVNQPQHF. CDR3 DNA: TGTGCCATCAGTGAAGGGACAGTCAATCAGCCCCAGCATTTT.

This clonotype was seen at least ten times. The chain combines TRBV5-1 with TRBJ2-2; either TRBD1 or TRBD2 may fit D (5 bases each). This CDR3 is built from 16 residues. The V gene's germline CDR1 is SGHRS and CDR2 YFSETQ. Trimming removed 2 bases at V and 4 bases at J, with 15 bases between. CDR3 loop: CASSFSGRAGTGELFF. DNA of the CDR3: TGCGCCAGCAGCTTCTCAGGCAGGGCGGGCACCGGGGAGCTGTTTTTT.

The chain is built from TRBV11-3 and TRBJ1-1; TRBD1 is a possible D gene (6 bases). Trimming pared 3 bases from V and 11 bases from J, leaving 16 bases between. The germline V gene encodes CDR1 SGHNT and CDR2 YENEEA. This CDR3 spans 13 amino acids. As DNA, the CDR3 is TGTGCCAGCAGCTTTCAGGGGTCCGGCCTTGCTTTCTTT. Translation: CASSFQGSGLAFF. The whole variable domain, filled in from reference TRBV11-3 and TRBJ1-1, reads EAGVVQSPRYKIIEKKQPVAFWCNPISGHNTLYWYLQNLGQGPELLIRYENEEAVDDSQLPKDRFSAERLKGVDSTLKIQPAELGDSAVYLCASSFQGSGLAFFGQGTRLTVV.

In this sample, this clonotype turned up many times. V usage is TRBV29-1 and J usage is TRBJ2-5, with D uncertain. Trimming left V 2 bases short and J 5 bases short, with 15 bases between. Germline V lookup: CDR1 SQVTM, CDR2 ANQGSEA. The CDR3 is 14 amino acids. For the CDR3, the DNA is TGCAGCGTTGAAAGCCCAACCTATCGGGAGACCCAGTACTTC. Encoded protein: CSVESPTYRETQYF.

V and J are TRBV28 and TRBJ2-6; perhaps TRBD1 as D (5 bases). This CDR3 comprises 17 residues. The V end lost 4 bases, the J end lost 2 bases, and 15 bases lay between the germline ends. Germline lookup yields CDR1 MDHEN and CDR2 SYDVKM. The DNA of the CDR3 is TGTGCCAGCAGTTCCCTGGGGCAGAGGACTGGGGCCAACGTCCTGACTTTC. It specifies CASSSLGQRTGANVLTF.

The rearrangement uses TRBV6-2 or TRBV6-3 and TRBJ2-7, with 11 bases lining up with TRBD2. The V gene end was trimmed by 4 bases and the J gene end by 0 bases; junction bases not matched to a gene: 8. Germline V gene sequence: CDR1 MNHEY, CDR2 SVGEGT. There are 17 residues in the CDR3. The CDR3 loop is CASSSASGRPSSYEQYF. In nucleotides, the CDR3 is TGTGCCAGCAGTTCCGCTAGCGGGAGGCCTAGCTCCTACGAGCAGTACTTC.

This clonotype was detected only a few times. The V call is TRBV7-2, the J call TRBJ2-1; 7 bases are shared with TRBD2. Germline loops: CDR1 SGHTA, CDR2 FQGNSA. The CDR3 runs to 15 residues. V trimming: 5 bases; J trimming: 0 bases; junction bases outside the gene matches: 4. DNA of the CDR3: TGTGCCAGCAGCGTCCTAGCGGCCTCCTACAATGAGCAGTTCTTC. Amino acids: CASSVLAASYNEQFF.